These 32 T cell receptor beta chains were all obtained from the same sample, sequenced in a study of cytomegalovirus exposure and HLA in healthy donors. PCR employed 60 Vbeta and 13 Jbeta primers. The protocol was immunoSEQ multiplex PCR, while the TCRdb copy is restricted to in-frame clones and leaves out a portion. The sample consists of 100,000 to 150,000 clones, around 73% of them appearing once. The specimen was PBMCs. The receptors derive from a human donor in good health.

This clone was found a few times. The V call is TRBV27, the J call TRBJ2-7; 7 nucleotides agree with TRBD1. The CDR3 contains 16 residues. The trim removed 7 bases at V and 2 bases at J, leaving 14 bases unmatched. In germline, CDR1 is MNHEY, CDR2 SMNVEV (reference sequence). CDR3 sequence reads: CASTGFFTDRAYEQYF. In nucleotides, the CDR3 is TGTGCCAGCACCGGATTCTTTACTGACAGGGCCTACGAGCAGTACTTC.

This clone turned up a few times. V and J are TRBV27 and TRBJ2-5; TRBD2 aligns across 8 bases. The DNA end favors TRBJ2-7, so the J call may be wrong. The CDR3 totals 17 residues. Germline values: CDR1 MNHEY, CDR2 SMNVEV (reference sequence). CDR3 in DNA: TGTGCCAGCAGTTTGTGGGGGCGGGGGGCGAGTTTCCACGAGCAGTACTTC. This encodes CASSLWGRGASFHEQYF.

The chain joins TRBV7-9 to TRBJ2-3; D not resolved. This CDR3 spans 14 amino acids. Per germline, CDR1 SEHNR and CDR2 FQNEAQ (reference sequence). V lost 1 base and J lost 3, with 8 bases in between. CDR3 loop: CASSLVVGTDTQYF. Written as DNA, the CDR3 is TGTGCCAGCAGCTTAGTGGTCGGGACAGATACGCAGTATTTT.

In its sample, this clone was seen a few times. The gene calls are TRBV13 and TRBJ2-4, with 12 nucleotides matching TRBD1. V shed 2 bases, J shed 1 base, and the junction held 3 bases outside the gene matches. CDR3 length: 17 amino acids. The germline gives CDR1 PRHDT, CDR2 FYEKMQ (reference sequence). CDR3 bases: TGTGCCAGCAGCTTACCGGGACAGGGGGCGGCCAAAAACATTCAGTACTTC. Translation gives CASSLPGQGAAKNIQYF.

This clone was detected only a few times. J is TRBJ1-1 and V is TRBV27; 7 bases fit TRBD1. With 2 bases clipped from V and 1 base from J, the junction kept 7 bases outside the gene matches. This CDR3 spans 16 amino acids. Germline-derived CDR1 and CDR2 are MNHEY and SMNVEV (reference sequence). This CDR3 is CASSLAPGQTNTEAFF. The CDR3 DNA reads TGTGCCAGCAGTTTAGCTCCGGGACAGACGAACACTGAAGCTTTCTTT.

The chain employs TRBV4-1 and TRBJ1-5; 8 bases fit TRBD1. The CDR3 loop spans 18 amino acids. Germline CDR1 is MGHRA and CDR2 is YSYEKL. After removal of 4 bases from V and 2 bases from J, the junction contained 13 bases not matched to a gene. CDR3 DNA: TGCGCCAGCAGCCCAACCAAAAGGACAGGGCACGGCAATCAGCCCCAGCATTTT. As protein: CASSPTKRTGHGNQPQHF.

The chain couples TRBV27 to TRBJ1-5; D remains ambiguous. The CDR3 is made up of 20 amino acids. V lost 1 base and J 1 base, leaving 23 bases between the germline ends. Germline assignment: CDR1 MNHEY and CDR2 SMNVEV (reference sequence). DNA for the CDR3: TGTGCCAGCAGTTTATTTGGGATTGGGAGCGGTGGCCCGAGCAATCAGCCCCAGCATTTT. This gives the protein CASSLFGIGSGGPSNQPQHF.

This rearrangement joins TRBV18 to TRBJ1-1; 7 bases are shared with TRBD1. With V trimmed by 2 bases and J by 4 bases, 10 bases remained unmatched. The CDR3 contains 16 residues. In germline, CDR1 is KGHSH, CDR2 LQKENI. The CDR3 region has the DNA TGTGCCAGCTCACCAGTGTCAGGGGGTTTGGGCACTGAAGCTTTCTTT. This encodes CASSPVSGGLGTEAFF.

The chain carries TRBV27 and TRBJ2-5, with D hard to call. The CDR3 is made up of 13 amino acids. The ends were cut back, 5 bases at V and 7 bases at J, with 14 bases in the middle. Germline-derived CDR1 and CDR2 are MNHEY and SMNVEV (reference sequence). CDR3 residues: CASSPRQGVTQYF. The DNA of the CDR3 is TGTGCCAGCAGTCCGCGTCAAGGAGTGACCCAGTACTTC.

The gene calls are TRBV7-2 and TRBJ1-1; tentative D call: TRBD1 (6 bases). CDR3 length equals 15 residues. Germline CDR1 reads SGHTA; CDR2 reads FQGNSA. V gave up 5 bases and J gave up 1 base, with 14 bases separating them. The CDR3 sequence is CASSVTGLWNTEAFF. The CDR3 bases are TGTGCCAGCAGCGTTACAGGGTTGTGGAACACTGAAGCTTTCTTT.

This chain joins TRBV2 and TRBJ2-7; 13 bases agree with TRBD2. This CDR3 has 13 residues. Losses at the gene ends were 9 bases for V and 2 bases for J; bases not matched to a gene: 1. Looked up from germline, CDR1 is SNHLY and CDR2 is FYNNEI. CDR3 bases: TGTGCCAGTGGGACTAGCGGGGCCTACGAGCAGTACTTC. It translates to CASGTSGAYEQYF.

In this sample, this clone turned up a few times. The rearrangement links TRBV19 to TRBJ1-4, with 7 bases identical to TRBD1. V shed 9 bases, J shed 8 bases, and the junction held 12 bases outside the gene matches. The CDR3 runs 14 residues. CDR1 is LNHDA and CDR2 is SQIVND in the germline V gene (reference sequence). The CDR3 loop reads CASPHRQGGEKLFF. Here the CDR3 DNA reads TGTGCCAGCCCTCACCGACAGGGTGGGGAAAAACTGTTTTTT.

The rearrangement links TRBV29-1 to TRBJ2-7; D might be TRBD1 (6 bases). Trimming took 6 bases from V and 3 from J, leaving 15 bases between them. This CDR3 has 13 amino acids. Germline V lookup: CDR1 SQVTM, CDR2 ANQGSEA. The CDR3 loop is CSVLGARGYEQYF. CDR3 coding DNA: TGCAGCGTCTTGGGTGCCAGGGGCTACGAGCAGTACTTC.

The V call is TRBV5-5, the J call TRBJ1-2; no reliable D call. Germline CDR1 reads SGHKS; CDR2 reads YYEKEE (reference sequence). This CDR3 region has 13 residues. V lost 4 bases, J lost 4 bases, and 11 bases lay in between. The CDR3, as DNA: TGTGCCAGCAGCACCGCAGGTACCTATGGCTACACCTTC. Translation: CASSTAGTYGYTF.

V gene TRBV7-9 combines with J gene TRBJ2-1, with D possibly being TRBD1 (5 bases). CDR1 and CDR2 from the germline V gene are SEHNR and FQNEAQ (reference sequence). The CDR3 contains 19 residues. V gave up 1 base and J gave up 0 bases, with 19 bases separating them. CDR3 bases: TGTGCCAGCAGCTTAGGGGTATATGATTGGGGCCTCTCCTACAATGAGCAGTTCTTC. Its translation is CASSLGVYDWGLSYNEQFF.

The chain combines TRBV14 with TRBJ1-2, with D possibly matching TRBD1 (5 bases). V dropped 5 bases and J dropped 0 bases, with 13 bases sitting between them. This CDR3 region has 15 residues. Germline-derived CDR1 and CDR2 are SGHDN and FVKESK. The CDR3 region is CASSNTTDSNYGYTF. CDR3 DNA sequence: TGTGCCAGCAGCAACACGACAGACTCTAACTATGGCTACACCTTC.

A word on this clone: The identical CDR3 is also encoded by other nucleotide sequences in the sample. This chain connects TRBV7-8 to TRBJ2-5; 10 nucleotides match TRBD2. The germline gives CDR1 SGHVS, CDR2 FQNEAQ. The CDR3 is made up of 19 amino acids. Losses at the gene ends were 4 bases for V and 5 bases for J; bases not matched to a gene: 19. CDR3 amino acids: CASSSHTSGIRVVIETQYF. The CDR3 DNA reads TGTGCCAGCAGCTCACACACTAGCGGGATTCGCGTTGTCATCGAGACCCAGTACTTC.

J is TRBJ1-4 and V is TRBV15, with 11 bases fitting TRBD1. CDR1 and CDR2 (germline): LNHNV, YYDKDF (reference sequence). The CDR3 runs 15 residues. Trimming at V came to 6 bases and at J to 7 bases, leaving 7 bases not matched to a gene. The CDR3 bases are TGTGCCACCAGAAGGGACAGGGGGATAGGTGAAAAACTGTTTTTT. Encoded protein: CATRRDRGIGEKLFF.

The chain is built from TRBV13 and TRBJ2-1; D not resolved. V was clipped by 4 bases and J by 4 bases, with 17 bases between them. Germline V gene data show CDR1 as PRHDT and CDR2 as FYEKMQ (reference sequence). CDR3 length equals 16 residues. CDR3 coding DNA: TGTGCCAGCAGCTCTCGCGGTGGGTACAATTACAATGAGCAGTTCTTC. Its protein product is CASSSRGGYNYNEQFF.

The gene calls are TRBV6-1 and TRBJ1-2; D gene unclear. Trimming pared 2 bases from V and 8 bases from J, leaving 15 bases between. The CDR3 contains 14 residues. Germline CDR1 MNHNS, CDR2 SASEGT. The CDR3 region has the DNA TGTGCCAGCAGTGAAATTTTGGGAGTGGAAGGCTACACCTTC. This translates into CASSEILGVEGYTF.

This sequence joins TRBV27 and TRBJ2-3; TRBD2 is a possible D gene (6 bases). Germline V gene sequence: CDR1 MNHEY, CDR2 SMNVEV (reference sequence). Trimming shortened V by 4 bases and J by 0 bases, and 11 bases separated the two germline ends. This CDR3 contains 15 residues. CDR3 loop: CASSSTSSSTDTQYF. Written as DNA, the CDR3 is TGTGCCAGCAGTTCCACTAGCAGTAGCACAGATACGCAGTATTTT.

The DNA of the CDR3 is TGTGCCAGCAGTTTAATACACAGGGCTGGCGCCACTGAAGCTTTCTTT. This sequence encodes CASSLIHRAGATEAFF. The V and J genes are TRBV27 and TRBJ1-1; possibly TRBD1 for D (6 bases). Germline V gene lookup returns CDR1 MNHEY and CDR2 SMNVEV (reference sequence). The CDR3 has 16 amino acids. The ends were cut back, 2 bases at V and 4 bases at J, with 17 bases in the middle.

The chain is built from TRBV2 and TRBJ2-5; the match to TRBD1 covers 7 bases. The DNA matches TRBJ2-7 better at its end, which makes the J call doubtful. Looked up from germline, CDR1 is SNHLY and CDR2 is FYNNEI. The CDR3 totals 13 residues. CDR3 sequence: CASTRDSPYEQYF. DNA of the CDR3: TGTGCCAGCACCCGGGACAGTCCCTACGAGCAGTACTTC.

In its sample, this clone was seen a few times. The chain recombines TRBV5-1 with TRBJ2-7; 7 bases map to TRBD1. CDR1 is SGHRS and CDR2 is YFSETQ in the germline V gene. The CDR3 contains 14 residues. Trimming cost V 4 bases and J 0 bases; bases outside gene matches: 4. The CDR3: CASSPDRISYEQYF. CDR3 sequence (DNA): TGCGCCAGCAGCCCGGACAGGATCTCCTACGAGCAGTACTTC.

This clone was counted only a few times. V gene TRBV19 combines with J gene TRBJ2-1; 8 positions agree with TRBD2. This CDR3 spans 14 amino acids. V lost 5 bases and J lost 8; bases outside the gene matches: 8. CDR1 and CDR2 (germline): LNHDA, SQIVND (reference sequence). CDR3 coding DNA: TGTGCCAGTAGTCCCCGGACTAGCAAGGATGAGCAGTTCTTC. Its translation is CASSPRTSKDEQFF.

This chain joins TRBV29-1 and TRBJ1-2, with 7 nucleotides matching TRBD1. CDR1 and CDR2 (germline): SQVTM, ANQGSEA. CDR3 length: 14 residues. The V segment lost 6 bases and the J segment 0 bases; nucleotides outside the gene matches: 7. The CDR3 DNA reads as TGCAGCGTAACCGGGACAGACTCTAACTATGGCTACACCTTC. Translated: CSVTGTDSNYGYTF.

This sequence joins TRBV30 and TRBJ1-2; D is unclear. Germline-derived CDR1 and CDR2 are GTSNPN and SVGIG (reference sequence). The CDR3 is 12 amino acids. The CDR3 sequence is CAQRGNWDGYTF. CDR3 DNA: TGTGCTCAGCGAGGGAATTGGGATGGCTACACCTTC.

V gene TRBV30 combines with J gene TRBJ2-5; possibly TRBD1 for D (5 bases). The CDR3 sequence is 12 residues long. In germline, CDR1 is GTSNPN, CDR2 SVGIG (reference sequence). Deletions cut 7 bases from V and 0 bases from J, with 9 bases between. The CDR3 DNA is TGTGCCTTGACACAGGACCAAGAGACCCAGTACTTC. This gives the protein CALTQDQETQYF.

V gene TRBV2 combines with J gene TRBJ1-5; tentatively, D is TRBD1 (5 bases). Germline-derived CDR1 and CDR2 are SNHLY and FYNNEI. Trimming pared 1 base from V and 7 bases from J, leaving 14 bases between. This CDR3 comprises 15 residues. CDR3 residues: CASSEGRARGQPQHF. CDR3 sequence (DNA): TGTGCCAGCAGTGAAGGCAGGGCGCGGGGCCAGCCCCAGCATTTT. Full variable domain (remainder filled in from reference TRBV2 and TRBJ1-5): EPEVTQTPSHQVTQMGQEVILRCVPISNHLYFYWYRQILGQKVEFLVSFYNNEISEKSEIFDDQFSVERPDGSNFTLKIRSTKLEDSAMYFCASSEGRARGQPQHFGDGTRLSIL.

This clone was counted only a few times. CDR3 nucleotides: TGTGCCAGCAGCCGCGGGGGGGGCCAAGAGACCCAGTACTTC. Its translation: CASSRGGGQETQYF. V and J are TRBV5-4 and TRBJ2-5, with 9 bases lining up with TRBD2. The V gene end was trimmed by 4 bases and the J gene end by 1 base; junction bases not matched to a gene: 2. CDR1 is SGHNT, CDR2 YYREEE, per germline (reference sequence). The CDR3 runs to 14 residues.

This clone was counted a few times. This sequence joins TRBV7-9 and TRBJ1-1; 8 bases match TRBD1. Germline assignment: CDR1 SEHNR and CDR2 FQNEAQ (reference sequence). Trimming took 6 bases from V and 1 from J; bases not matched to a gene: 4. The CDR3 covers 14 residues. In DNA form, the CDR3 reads TGTGCCAGCAGTTATCAGGGGGCGAACACTGAAGCTTTCTTT. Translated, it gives CASSYQGANTEAFF. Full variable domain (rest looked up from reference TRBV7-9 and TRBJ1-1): DTGVSQNPRHKITKRGQNVTFRCDPISEHNRLYWYRQTLGQGPEFLTYFQNEAQLEKSRLLSDRFSAERPKGSFSTLEIQRTEQGDSAMYLCASSYQGANTEAFFGQGTRLTVV.

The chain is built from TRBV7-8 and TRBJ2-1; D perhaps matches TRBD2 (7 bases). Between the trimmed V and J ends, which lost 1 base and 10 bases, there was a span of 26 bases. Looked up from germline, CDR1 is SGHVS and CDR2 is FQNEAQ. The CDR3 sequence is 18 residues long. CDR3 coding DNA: TGTGCCAGCAGCTTAGGGGCCCGCGGAGGGGCGGGGGCTAAAGAGCAGTTCTTC. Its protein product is CASSLGARGGAGAKEQFF.